The 30 T cell receptor beta chains in this list originate from one sample, sequenced in a study of stem cell transplantation in POMP-related autoinflammatory disease. Generated by immunoSEQ multiplex PCR, the TCRdb table keeps only in-frame clones and is missing some. Among about 68,000 clones listed, approximately 91% were seen once. The sequenced sample was CD4+ T cells from PBMCs, obtained after stem cell transplantation. These receptor sequences come from a human patient with POMP-related autoinflammation and immune dysregulation (PRAID). The graft donor may be the source of some T cells.

The genes are TRBV18 and TRBJ1-2; 8 bases align to TRBD1. Germline trimming cut 2 bases from V and 2 bases from J; bases unmatched to any gene: 16. The CDR3 length is 19 residues. Germline-derived CDR1 and CDR2 are KGHSH and LQKENI. This CDR3 is CASSPWSAGGHPLNYGYTF. In nucleotides, the CDR3 is TGTGCCAGCTCACCATGGTCAGCAGGGGGCCACCCCTTAAACTATGGCTACACCTTC. Full variable domain (rest looked up from reference TRBV18 and TRBJ1-2): NAGVMQNPRHLVRRRGQEARLRCSPMKGHSHVYWYRQLPEEGLKFMVYLQKENIIDESGMPKERFSAEFPKEGPSILRIQQVVRGDSAAYFCASSPWSAGGHPLNYGYTFGSGTRLTVV.

The chain combines TRBV18 with TRBJ2-1, with 7 nucleotides matching TRBD2. Germline assignment: CDR1 KGHSH and CDR2 LQKENI. J gave up 3 bases and V 3 bases, and 5 bases lay outside the gene matches. The CDR3 is 15 amino acids. The CDR3 DNA reads TGTGCCAGCTCACCCCGGGGGGACGGCTACAATGAGCAGTTCTTC. Its translation is CASSPRGDGYNEQFF.

The V and J genes are TRBV28 and TRBJ1-1; D is unclear. Between the trimmed V and J ends, which lost 7 bases and 0 bases, there was a span of 3 bases. This CDR3 contains 11 residues. Germline V gives CDR1 MDHEN, CDR2 SYDVKM. Written as DNA, the CDR3 is TGTGCCAGCAACGTGAACACTGAAGCTTTCTTT. Its translation: CASNVNTEAFF.

V usage is TRBV19 and J usage is TRBJ1-1; the match to TRBD1 covers 7 bases. The CDR3 loop spans 15 amino acids. V was pared by 4 bases and J by 1 base, with 6 bases of the junction left unmatched. Germline V gene lookup returns CDR1 LNHDA and CDR2 SQIVND (reference sequence). Here the CDR3 DNA reads TGTGCCAGTAGTAGGCAGACAGGGCAGAACACTGAAGCTTTCTTT. Translated: CASSRQTGQNTEAFF.

V usage is TRBV28 and J usage is TRBJ1-1, with D possibly TRBD1 on 5 matching bases. The V end was cut by 5 bases, the J end by 8 bases, with 21 bases between. Germline V CDR1 and CDR2: MDHEN, SYDVKM. The CDR3 runs 15 residues. The CDR3 loop reads CASSPAGYPVPEAFF. The CDR3 DNA sequence: TGTGCCAGCAGTCCCGCAGGGTACCCTGTCCCGGAAGCTTTCTTT.

This clone was seen once. The chain uses TRBV7-2 and TRBJ2-2; tentatively, D is TRBD1 (6 bases). Deletions cut 5 bases from V and 7 bases from J, with 17 bases between. Germline V lookup: CDR1 SGHTA, CDR2 FQGNSA. The length of the CDR3 is 15 residues. The CDR3 bases are TGTGCCAGCAGCCCAAGTAGGGGGTGGAACGGGGAGCTGTTTTTT. Translated, it gives CASSPSRGWNGELFF.

This clone has more than one count but fewer than ten. Here the CDR3 reads CASSLLGSPAEETQYF. The CDR3 DNA sequence: TGCGCCAGCAGCTTGTTAGGCTCACCCGCAGAGGAGACCCAGTACTTC. V gene TRBV5-1 combines with J gene TRBJ2-5; D unresolved. Trimming left V 1 base short and J 5 bases short, with 18 bases between. Per the germline V gene, CDR1 is SGHRS and CDR2 is YFSETQ. This CDR3 contains 16 residues.

The chain uses TRBV4-1 and TRBJ2-2; D unclear. The CDR3 sequence is 14 residues long. The V gene's germline CDR1 is MGHRA and CDR2 YSYEKL. Trimming left V 1 base short and J 3 bases short, with 6 bases between. CDR3 nucleotide sequence: TGCGCCAGCAGCCAAGTAGGCGACACCGGGGAGCTGTTTTTT. This gives the protein CASSQVGDTGELFF.

J is TRBJ2-2 and V is TRBV5-1; TRBD2 matches 9 bases. J lost 7 bases, V lost 0 bases, and 13 bases had no gene match. The CDR3 runs 18 residues. Germline loops: CDR1 SGHRS, CDR2 YFSETQ. The CDR3 protein is CASSLAPGGGASIGELFF. The CDR3, as DNA: TGCGCCAGCAGCTTGGCCCCCGGCGGGGGGGCATCCATCGGGGAGCTGTTTTTT.

CDR3 protein: CASSGRGHSYEQYF. In DNA form, the CDR3 reads TGTGCCAGCAGTGGGAGGGGACACTCCTACGAGCAGTACTTC. The chain links TRBV2 to TRBJ2-7, with D possibly being TRBD1 or TRBD2 (6 bases each). Germline CDR1 and CDR2: SNHLY and FYNNEI. The CDR3 is 14 amino acids. Trimming took 4 bases from V and 0 from J, leaving 10 bases between them.

The V call is TRBV19, the J call TRBJ2-1, with TRBD2 matching 9 bases. The CDR3 runs 17 residues. The germline V gene encodes CDR1 LNHDA and CDR2 SQIVND (reference sequence). With V trimmed by 4 bases and J by 8 bases, 15 bases remained unmatched. CDR3 loop: CASSTETATSGLYEQFF. The DNA for the CDR3 is TGTGCCAGTAGTACAGAGACTGCGACTAGCGGACTGTATGAGCAGTTCTTC. Combining the CDR3 with reference TRBV19 and TRBJ2-1 gives the whole variable domain DGGITQSPKYLFRKEGQNVTLSCEQNLNHDAMYWYRQDPGQGLRLIYYSQIVNDFQKGDIAEGYSVSREKKESFPLTVTSAQKNPTAFYLCASSTETATSGLYEQFFGPGTRLTVL.

This chain uses TRBV20-1 with TRBJ2-7, with D tentatively TRBD2 (5 bases). V lost 3 bases to trimming and J lost 3 bases, with 21 bases between them. The CDR3 extends over 16 amino acids. From germline, CDR1 is DFQATT and CDR2 SNEGSKA (reference sequence). This chain's CDR3 is CSASFADSRLYYEQYF. The CDR3 coding sequence is TGCAGTGCTAGTTTTGCGGACTCTCGGCTCTACTACGAGCAGTACTTC.

The chain is built from TRBV2 and TRBJ1-2; TRBD1 matches 11 bases. V shed 5 bases and J 4 bases; nucleotides not matched to a gene: 6. Germline V gene data show CDR1 as SNHLY and CDR2 as FYNNEI. The CDR3 totals 15 residues. CDR3 loop: CASSLDRGPGYGYTF. CDR3 nucleotides: TGTGCCAGCAGTCTGGACAGGGGGCCGGGCTATGGCTACACCTTC.

In this sample, this clone turned up a few times. Other DNA sequences within the sample encode an identical CDR3. V usage is TRBV3-1 (or the pseudogene TRBV3-2) and J usage is TRBJ1-2, with TRBD1 matching 8 bases. Germline CDR1 and CDR2: LGHDT and YNNKEL (reference sequence). The J segment lost 8 bases and the V segment lost 0 bases, leaving 5 bases of the junction unmatched. The CDR3 totals 14 residues. The CDR3 sequence: CASSQDQGAWGYTF. In DNA, the CDR3 is TGTGCCAGCAGCCAAGATCAGGGGGCGTGGGGCTACACCTTC.

The chain couples TRBV9 to TRBJ2-7; 7 bases align to TRBD1. J lost 6 bases, V lost 0 bases, and 3 bases had no gene match. CDR1 SGDLS and CDR2 YYNGEE come from the germline V gene. The CDR3 is made up of 13 amino acids. The CDR3 is CASSVEGAGEQYF. The CDR3 nucleotides read TGTGCCAGCAGCGTAGAGGGGGCCGGCGAGCAGTACTTC.

The V and J genes are TRBV12-3 or TRBV12-4 and TRBJ2-3; D not certain. Trimming removed 6 bases from V and 2 bases from J, with 3 bases in between. This CDR3 region has 11 residues. This CDR3 reads CASRNTDTQYF. Here the CDR3 DNA reads TGTGCCAGCAGGAACACAGATACGCAGTATTTT.

A few counts support this clone. The genes are TRBV18 and TRBJ1-6; 8 bases map to TRBD1. V was pared by 3 bases and J by 7 bases, with 5 bases of the junction left unmatched. This CDR3 has 15 amino acids. Germline V gene lookup returns CDR1 KGHSH and CDR2 LQKENI. The CDR3 region has the DNA TGTGCCAGCTCACCGCGGACAGGGATGAATTCACCCCTCCACTTT. Translating it yields CASSPRTGMNSPLHF.

This rearrangement joins TRBV21-1 to TRBJ2-3; no DNA check was done on the table's D call, TRBD2. TRBV21-1 is designated a pseudogene. There are 16 residues in the CDR3. The CDR3 region has the DNA TGTGCCAGCAGCAAACGTAGCGGGACTGGCACAGATACGCAGTATTTT. Amino acids: CASSKRSGTGTDTQYF.

The chain carries TRBV6-5 and TRBJ1-5; D is ambiguous. CDR3 length: 16 residues. Germline V gene sequence: CDR1 MNHEY, CDR2 SVGAGI. The V and J ends lost 3 bases and 2 bases respectively, with 14 bases between them. The CDR3 here is CASSYLEEAGNQPQHF. Here the CDR3 DNA reads TGTGCCAGCAGTTATCTGGAAGAAGCGGGCAATCAGCCCCAGCATTTT.

V usage is TRBV19 and J usage is TRBJ2-1, with D possibly TRBD1 on 6 matching bases. Germline loops: CDR1 LNHDA, CDR2 SQIVND (reference sequence). V was shortened by 3 bases and J by 5 bases, with 17 bases between the two germline ends. This CDR3 is 16 amino acids long. The CDR3, as DNA: TGTGCCAGTAGTATTTTGAAGGGGAAGGGGGACAATGAGCAGTTCTTC. It yields the protein CASSILKGKGDNEQFF.

This chain joins TRBV5-1 and TRBJ1-1; the D gene is possibly TRBD1 (6 bases). Germline V gene sequence: CDR1 SGHRS, CDR2 YFSETQ. CDR3 size: 14 residues. The germline V and J ends were trimmed by 2 bases and 1 base, with 9 bases remaining between them. The CDR3 loop is CASSFLQGNTEAFF. Written as DNA, the CDR3 is TGCGCCAGCAGCTTTTTACAGGGGAACACTGAAGCTTTCTTT.

The chain couples TRBV5-6 to TRBJ1-4; unclear D gene. The CDR3 is made up of 14 amino acids. V dropped 5 bases and J dropped 10 bases, with 18 bases sitting between them. CDR1 is SGHDT and CDR2 is YYEEEE in the germline V gene. The DNA of the CDR3 is TGTGCCAGCAGTTCGGACCCACAATCCACAAAACTGTTTTTT. Translated: CASSSDPQSTKLFF.

In nucleotides, the CDR3 is TGTGCCAGCAGTGAAGTCCATTACGAGGAAGAGCAGTACTTC. It translates to CASSEVHYEEEQYF. The chain carries TRBV6-1 and TRBJ2-7; D is undetermined. The CDR3 runs 14 residues. CDR1 and CDR2 (germline): MNHNS, SASEGT. The ends were cut back, 1 base at V and 7 bases at J, with 14 bases in the middle.

This rearrangement joins TRBV6-5 to TRBJ2-2, with 9 bases lining up with TRBD2. Germline V gives CDR1 MNHEY, CDR2 SVGAGI. The CDR3 consists of 15 residues. The V gene end was trimmed by 5 bases and the J gene end by 6 bases; junction bases not matched to a gene: 7. Written as DNA, the CDR3 is TGTGCCAGCAGTCTTAGCGGGGGCTTGGCCGGGGAGCTGTTTTTT. This gives the protein CASSLSGGLAGELFF.

This chain links TRBV6-5 with TRBJ2-3; D could derive from TRBD1 or TRBD2 (5 bases each). The CDR3 is 14 amino acids. Trimming removed 6 bases from V and 2 bases from J, with 12 bases in between. CDR1 and CDR2 (germline): MNHEY, SVGAGI. CDR3 protein: CASSPGPNTDTQYF. The CDR3 DNA reads as TGTGCCAGCAGCCCGGGACCAAACACAGATACGCAGTATTTT.

The V and J genes are TRBV2 and TRBJ1-3, with 7 nucleotides matching TRBD1. This CDR3 has 16 amino acids. The ends lost 4 bases at V and 4 bases at J; junction bases unmatched: 10. Germline CDR1 and CDR2: SNHLY and FYNNEI. The CDR3 nucleotides read TGTGCCAGCAGTGTGACAGGGCATAGTCTCGGAAACACCATATATTTT. Translating it yields CASSVTGHSLGNTIYF.

V gene TRBV5-4 combines with J gene TRBJ2-3, with 13 nucleotides matching TRBD2. Trimming cost V 2 bases and J 6 bases; bases outside gene matches: 9. Germline assignment: CDR1 SGHNT and CDR2 YYREEE (reference sequence). The CDR3 covers 17 residues. The CDR3 DNA sequence: TGTGCCAGCAGCTTACCTGAGGGACTAGCGGGAACTGATACGCAGTATTTT. This gives the protein CASSLPEGLAGTDTQYF.

This chain uses TRBV27 with TRBJ2-7; the match to TRBD1 covers 7 bases. This CDR3 spans 15 amino acids. V shed 6 bases, J shed 3 bases, and the junction held 11 bases outside the gene matches. Germline lookup yields CDR1 MNHEY and CDR2 SMNVEV (reference sequence). CDR3 in amino acids: CASRLSRDRIYEQYF. Written as DNA, the CDR3 is TGTGCCAGCAGACTATCCCGGGACAGAATCTACGAGCAGTACTTC.

This sequence joins TRBV6-5 and TRBJ2-5; D remains ambiguous. The germline CDR1 and CDR2 sequences are MNHEY and SVGAGI. Between the trimmed V and J ends, which lost 0 bases and 4 bases, there was a span of 9 bases. The CDR3 sequence is 14 residues long. The CDR3 is CASSYSGTRETQYF. The CDR3 DNA reads as TGTGCCAGCAGTTACTCGGGCACCAGAGAGACCCAGTACTTC.

The genes are TRBV5-1 and TRBJ1-1; the D gene is possibly TRBD1 (5 bases). Trimming pared 3 bases from V and 5 bases from J, leaving 29 bases between. Germline V gene lookup returns CDR1 SGHRS and CDR2 YFSETQ. This CDR3 spans 19 amino acids. The CDR3 loop is CASSSEWNSKQAKGTEAFF. The CDR3 region has the DNA TGCGCCAGCAGCTCGGAGTGGAATTCTAAACAGGCCAAGGGTACTGAAGCTTTCTTT.